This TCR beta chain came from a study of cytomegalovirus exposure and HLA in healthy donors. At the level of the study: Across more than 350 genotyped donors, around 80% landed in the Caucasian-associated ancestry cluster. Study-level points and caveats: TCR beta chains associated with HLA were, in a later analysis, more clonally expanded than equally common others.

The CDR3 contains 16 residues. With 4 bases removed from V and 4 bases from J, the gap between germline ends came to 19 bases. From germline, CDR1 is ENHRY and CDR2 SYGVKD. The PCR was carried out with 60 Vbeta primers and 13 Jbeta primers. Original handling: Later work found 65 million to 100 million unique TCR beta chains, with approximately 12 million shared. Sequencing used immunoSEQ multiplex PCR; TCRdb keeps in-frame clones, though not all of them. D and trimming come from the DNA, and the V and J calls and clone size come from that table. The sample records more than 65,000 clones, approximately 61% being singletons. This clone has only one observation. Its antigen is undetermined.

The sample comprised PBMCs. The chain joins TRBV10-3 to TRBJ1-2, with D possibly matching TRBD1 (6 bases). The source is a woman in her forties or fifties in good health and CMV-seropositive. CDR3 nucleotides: TGTGCCATCAGTGCGCCTGAACAGGGACCTGCCTATGGCTACACCTTC. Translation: CAISAPEQGPAYGYTF.